The following is a TCR beta chain sequence with its context. The antigen remains undetermined. The data are from a study of T cells in localized non-small cell lung cancer. Study-wide points: The greatest T cell clonality was found in uninvolved adjacent lung (higher than in tumor).

The table came from immunoSEQ multiplex PCR; TCRdb's copy has only in-frame clones and leaves some out. Among roughly 830 clones listed, about a fifth were seen once. The specimen comprised normal lung tissue next to the tumor, sampled before any cancer treatment. The sequence came from a man aged 35 to 69 with stage II lung adenocarcinoma.

The CDR3 region is CSVRHLSSTEAFF. The CDR3 DNA reads as TGCAGCGTTCGGCACCTATCTTCGACTGAAGCTTTCTTT. The chain links TRBV29-1 to TRBJ1-1; D not certain. Germline loops: CDR1 SQVTM, CDR2 ANQGSEA. This CDR3 has 13 amino acids. The V gene lost 5 bases and the J gene lost 5 bases, with 15 bases spanning the gap.